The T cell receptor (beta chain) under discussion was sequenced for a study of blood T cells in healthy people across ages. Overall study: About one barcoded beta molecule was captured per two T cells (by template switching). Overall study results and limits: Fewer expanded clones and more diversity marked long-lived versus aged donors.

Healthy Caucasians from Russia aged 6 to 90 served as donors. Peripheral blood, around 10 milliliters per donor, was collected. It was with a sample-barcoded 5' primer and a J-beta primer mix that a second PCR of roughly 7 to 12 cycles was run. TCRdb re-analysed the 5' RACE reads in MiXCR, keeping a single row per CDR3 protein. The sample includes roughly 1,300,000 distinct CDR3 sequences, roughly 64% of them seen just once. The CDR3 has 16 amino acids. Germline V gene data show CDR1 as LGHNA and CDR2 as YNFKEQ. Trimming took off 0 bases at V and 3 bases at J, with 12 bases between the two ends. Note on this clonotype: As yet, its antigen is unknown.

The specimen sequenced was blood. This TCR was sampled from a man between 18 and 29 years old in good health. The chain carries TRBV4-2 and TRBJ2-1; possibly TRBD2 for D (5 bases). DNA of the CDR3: TGTGCCAGCAGCCAAGAGAGGACGGGGTTCTACAATGAGCAGTTCTTC. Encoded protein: CASSQERTGFYNEQFF.